Below, 21 T cell receptor beta chains from the same sample are listed, as sequenced in a study of neurological immune-mediated disorders. Sample time point: technical triplicate 1. TCRdb re-called the 5' RACE reads through MiXCR, storing one row per CDR3 protein. The sample has 20,000 to 25,000 distinct CDR3 sequences; less than 15% are singletons. Material: CD4+ T cells from blood. These TCRs come from a female donor with HTLV-1-associated myelopathy (HAM/TSP).

This clonotype has a count of ten or more. The rearrangement links TRBV20-1 to TRBJ1-2, with 7 bases matching TRBD1. CDR3 length: 14 amino acids. Germline assignment: CDR1 DFQATT and CDR2 SNEGSKA (reference sequence). After removal of 1 base from V and 1 base from J, the junction contained 3 bases not matched to a gene. The CDR3 DNA sequence: TGCAGTGCTAGAGGGGGACAGAATAACTATGGCTACACCTTC. Translation: CSARGGQNNYGYTF.

This clonotype was observed many times. A much larger clone sits a single nucleotide away, making a read error possible. The chain carries TRBV20-1 and TRBJ2-1, with no clear D. Per germline, CDR1 DFQATT and CDR2 SNEGSKA (reference sequence). This CDR3 is built from 12 residues. The CDR3 DNA sequence: TGCAGTTCTAGGCCCCTTGTCGATGAGCAGTTCTTC. It is translated as CSSRPLVDEQFF.

This clonotype was observed many times. The J gene is TRBJ2-6, the V gene TRBV5-1; TRBD1 matches 9 bases. Germline V lookup: CDR1 SGHRS, CDR2 YFSETQ. This CDR3 comprises 17 residues. V was clipped by 4 bases and J by 0 bases; unmatched bases: 5. In nucleotides, the CDR3 is TGCGCCAGCAGCAGGGGACAGGGTTACTCTGGGGCCAACGTCCTGACTTTC. Translation gives CASSRGQGYSGANVLTF.

This clonotype was seen at least ten times. This chain connects TRBV5-1 to TRBJ2-2; 8 bases are a match to TRBD2. Germline CDR1 is SGHRS and CDR2 is YFSETQ. With V trimmed by 4 bases and J by 6 bases, 5 bases remained unmatched. This CDR3 contains 14 residues. The CDR3: CASSTGLDPGELFF. As DNA, the CDR3 is TGCGCCAGCAGCACGGGACTAGATCCCGGGGAGCTGTTTTTT.

This clonotype was seen many times. The chain employs TRBV20-1 and TRBJ1-1, with TRBD1 identical over 9 bases. The trim removed 4 bases at V and 6 bases at J, leaving 12 bases unmatched. The CDR3 consists of 15 residues. Germline V gives CDR1 DFQATT, CDR2 SNEGSKA (reference sequence). In nucleotides, the CDR3 is TGCAGTGCTACCCCTACACAGGGGGCTGGCGCTGAAGCTTTCTTT. It encodes CSATPTQGAGAEAFF.

This clonotype was detected many times. The chain employs TRBV12-3 or TRBV12-4 and TRBJ2-5; D may be TRBD1 (7 bases). Trimming stripped 3 bases from V and 6 bases from J, with 20 bases between. The length of the CDR3 is 16 residues. The CDR3 sequence is CASSLGGQPSTKTQYF. The CDR3 nucleotides are TGTGCCAGCAGTTTGGGGGGACAGCCCTCAACCAAGACCCAGTACTTC.

V is TRBV24-1 and J is TRBJ2-7; TRBD1 aligns across 10 bases. CDR3 length: 16 residues. V trimming: 6 bases; J trimming: 5 bases; junction bases outside the gene matches: 12. Germline CDR1 KGHDR, CDR2 SFDVKD. The CDR3 region has the DNA TGTGCCACCAGTCAGTGGGGGAAAGACAGGGGGCACGAGCAGTACTTC. Protein: CATSQWGKDRGHEQYF.

This clonotype was seen ten or more times. The CDR3 nucleotides are TGCGCCAGCAGCTTAGAGGGGGTGACCTACAATGAGCAGTTCTTC. Translated, it gives CASSLEGVTYNEQFF. The chain links TRBV5-1 to TRBJ2-1; TRBD1 might be the D (6 bases). The germline V gene encodes CDR1 SGHRS and CDR2 YFSETQ. V was trimmed by 2 bases and J by 2 bases, leaving 11 bases between them. This CDR3 spans 15 amino acids.

A word on this clonotype: Germline is not matched at one junction end, which may reflect a read error. V gene TRBV5-5 combines with J gene TRBJ2-3; TRBD2 agrees at 10 bases. Germline CDR1 is SGHKS and CDR2 is YYEKEE (reference sequence). The CDR3 length is 16 residues. The CDR3 DNA sequence: TGTGCCAGCAGCCCCGGGACTAGCGCCAGTCAATATACTCAGTATTTT. It translates to CASSPGTSASQYTQYF.

In this sample, this clonotype turned up many times. This sequence joins TRBV20-1 and TRBJ2-1, with 11 nucleotides matching TRBD2. The ends lost 6 bases at V and 7 bases at J; junction bases unmatched: 5. CDR3 length equals 13 residues. Germline V CDR1 and CDR2: DFQATT, SNEGSKA (reference sequence). Here the CDR3 reads CSATSGGINEQFF. CDR3 bases: TGCAGTGCCACTAGCGGGGGAATTAATGAGCAGTTCTTC.

The rearrangement joins TRBV21-1 to TRBJ1-6. TRBV21-1 is reported as a pseudogene. This CDR3 spans 17 amino acids. The CDR3 sequence: CASSCSRPLSRYSPLHF. In DNA, the CDR3 is TGTGCCAGCAGCTGCTCCAGGCCGTTATCTCGGTATTCACCCCTCCACTTT.

The CDR3 spells CASSSPGPGTQPQHF. The CDR3 region has the DNA TGTGCCAGCAGTTCCCCGGGCCCAGGTACGCAGCCCCAGCATTTT. The chain combines TRBV28 with TRBJ1-5; D call uncertain. CDR3 length: 15 residues. In germline, CDR1 is MDHEN, CDR2 SYDVKM. V lost 4 bases, J lost 7 bases, and 17 bases lay in between.

The chain has TRBV30 and TRBJ2-7; TRBD2 matches 8 bases. Germline assignment: CDR1 GTSNPN and CDR2 SVGIG (reference sequence). This CDR3 has 14 residues. The V and J ends lost 3 bases and 2 bases, in that order; junction bases with no gene match: 6. The CDR3 is CAWRIGTSTYEQYF. CDR3 nucleotide sequence: TGTGCCTGGAGGATTGGGACTAGTACCTACGAGCAGTACTTC. Full variable domain (rest looked up from reference TRBV30 and TRBJ2-7): SQTIHQWPATLVQPVGSPLSLECTVEGTSNPNLYWYRQAAGRGLQLLFYSVGIGQISSEVPQNLSASRPQDRQFILSSKKLLLSDSGFYLCAWRIGTSTYEQYFGPGTRLTVT.

This clonotype was recorded many times. The chain uses TRBV12-3 or TRBV12-4 and TRBJ2-1; tentative D call: TRBD2 (7 bases). This CDR3 spans 14 amino acids. The ends were cut back, 0 bases at V and 7 bases at J, with 10 bases in the middle. The CDR3 DNA reads as TGTGCCAGCAGTTTAGCAGGGGGGGGTAATGAGCAGTTCTTC. Translating it yields CASSLAGGGNEQFF.

The sample holds many counts of this clonotype. The chain recombines TRBV5-1 with TRBJ2-7; 11 nucleotides match TRBD2. Germline V CDR1 and CDR2: SGHRS, YFSETQ. V gave up 0 bases and J gave up 0 bases; unmatched junction bases: 5. The CDR3 extends over 17 amino acids. The chain's CDR3 is CASSLEQTSGISYEQYF. CDR3 nucleotides: TGCGCCAGCAGCTTGGAACAGACTAGCGGGATCTCCTACGAGCAGTACTTC.

In this sample, this clonotype turned up many times. One junction end disagrees with the germline gene, perhaps due to a read error. J is TRBJ2-7 and V is TRBV4-2; weak D call: TRBD2 (5 bases). Germline V gene data show CDR1 as LGHNA and CDR2 as YNFKEQ. CDR3 length: 17 amino acids. Written as DNA, the CDR3 is TGTGTCAGCAGCCAAGAAAACGCTAGATTAGCGAGTTACGAGCAGTACTTC. This codes for CVSSQENARLASYEQYF.

V usage is TRBV20-1 and J usage is TRBJ2-3; 12 bases are a match to TRBD2. The J segment lost 0 bases and the V segment lost 6 bases, leaving 7 bases of the junction unmatched. CDR1 is DFQATT and CDR2 is SNEGSKA in the germline V gene (reference sequence). The CDR3 sequence is 16 residues long. The CDR3 DNA is TGCAGTGCCCTAGGGGGGACTAGCGGGAGCACAGATACGCAGTATTTT. Its protein is CSALGGTSGSTDTQYF.

This clonotype was detected a few times. The chain is built from TRBV5-4 and TRBJ1-1; TRBD1 matches at 9 bases. CDR1 SGHNT and CDR2 YYREEE come from the germline V gene (reference sequence). J lost 4 bases, V lost 3 bases, and 7 bases had no gene match. There are 15 residues in the CDR3. The CDR3: CASSSANRGPTEAFF. The CDR3, as DNA: TGTGCCAGCAGCTCAGCCAACAGGGGGCCCACTGAAGCTTTCTTT.

This clonotype was seen repeatedly, ten times or more. The chain recombines TRBV20-1 with TRBJ2-7; D is undetermined. V was trimmed by 6 bases and J by 1 base, leaving 13 bases between them. Germline values: CDR1 DFQATT, CDR2 SNEGSKA (reference sequence). The CDR3 runs 13 residues. Here the CDR3 reads CSALGHESYEQYF. CDR3 DNA: TGCAGTGCCCTGGGTCACGAATCCTACGAGCAGTACTTC.

This clonotype was seen many times. The rearrangement uses TRBV12-3 or TRBV12-4 and TRBJ2-7; D might be TRBD1 (6 bases). The CDR3 loop spans 14 amino acids. With 3 bases removed from V and 6 bases from J, the gap between germline ends came to 15 bases. CDR3 sequence: CASSLDQGSGEQYF. As DNA, the CDR3 is TGTGCCAGCAGTTTGGACCAGGGGAGCGGCGAGCAGTACTTC.

This clonotype was seen many times. The chain links TRBV7-9 to TRBJ2-1; D is unclear. V was pared by 5 bases and J by 8 bases, with 13 bases between. CDR1 is SEHNR and CDR2 is FQNEAQ in the germline V gene (reference sequence). This CDR3 is built from 13 residues. The CDR3 loop reads CASSSSWMDEQFF. DNA for the CDR3: TGTGCCAGCAGCAGCAGCTGGATGGATGAGCAGTTCTTC.